This T cell receptor beta chain was identified in a study of cytomegalovirus exposure and HLA in healthy donors. Findings of the study overall: Reports indicate that TCR beta sequences accurately predicted the HLA-A and HLA-B alleles of most subjects.

Concerning this clone: Its antigen is unknown.

The V segment lost 6 bases and the J segment 7 bases; nucleotides outside the gene matches: 12. The germline gives CDR1 LNHDA, CDR2 SQIVND (reference sequence). This CDR3 is built from 16 residues. Researchers ran the PCR with 60 Vbeta and 13 Jbeta primers. Data came from immunoSEQ multiplex PCR; TCRdb stores just in-frame clones and leaves some out. The sample has under 200,000 clones; approximately 77% are singletons. The rearrangement joins TRBV19 to TRBJ1-6; TRBD1 agrees at 7 bases. Sequenced input: PBMCs. The sequence was obtained from a male donor in good health and CMV-seropositive. This chain's CDR3 is CASREDNRGYNSPLHF. The CDR3 bases are TGTGCCAGTAGAGAAGATAACAGGGGTTACAATTCACCCCTCCACTTT.